The clone carrying this TCR beta chain was observed a few times. The method was immunoSEQ multiplex PCR; TCRdb's version includes in-frame clones alone and lacks a portion of them. The sample records 15,000 to 20,000 clones, just over 85% being singletons. These data are taken from a study of T cells in narcolepsy. The CDR3 is 13 amino acids. The germline gives CDR1 MNHNY, CDR2 SVGAGI (reference sequence). Trimming shortened V by 6 bases and J by 0 bases, and 8 bases separated the two germline ends. The receptor was isolated from a human donor in good health. Material for sequencing was memory (CD45RA-) CD4+ T cells from blood. V and J are TRBV6-6 and TRBJ1-1; D possibly corresponds to TRBD1 (6 bases). The DNA of the CDR3 is TGTGCCAGCAGACAGGGCCTGAACACTGAAGCTTTCTTT. Its translation is CASRQGLNTEAFF.